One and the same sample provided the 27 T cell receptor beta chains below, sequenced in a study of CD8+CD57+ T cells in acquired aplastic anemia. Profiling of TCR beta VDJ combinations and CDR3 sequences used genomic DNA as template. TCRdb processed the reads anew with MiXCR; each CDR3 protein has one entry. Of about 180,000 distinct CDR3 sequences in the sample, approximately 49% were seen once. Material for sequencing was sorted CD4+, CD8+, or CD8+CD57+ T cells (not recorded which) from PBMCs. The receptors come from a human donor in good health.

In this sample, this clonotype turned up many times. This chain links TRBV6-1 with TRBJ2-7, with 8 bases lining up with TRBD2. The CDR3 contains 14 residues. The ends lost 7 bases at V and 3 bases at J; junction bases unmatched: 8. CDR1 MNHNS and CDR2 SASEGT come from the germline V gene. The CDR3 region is CASKSVSGSYEQYF. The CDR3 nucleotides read TGTGCCAGCAAAAGTGTAAGCGGGAGCTACGAGCAGTACTTC.

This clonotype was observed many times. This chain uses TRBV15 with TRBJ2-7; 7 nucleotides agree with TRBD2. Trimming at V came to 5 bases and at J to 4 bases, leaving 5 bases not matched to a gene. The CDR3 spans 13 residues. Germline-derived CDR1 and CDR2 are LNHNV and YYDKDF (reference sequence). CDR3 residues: CATSSEREYEQYF. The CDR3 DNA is TGTGCCACCAGCTCTGAGCGGGAATACGAGCAGTACTTC.

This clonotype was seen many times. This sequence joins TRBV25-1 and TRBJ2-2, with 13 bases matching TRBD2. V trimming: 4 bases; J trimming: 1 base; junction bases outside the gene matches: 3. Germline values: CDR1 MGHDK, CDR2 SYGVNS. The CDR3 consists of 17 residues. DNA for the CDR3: TGTGCCAGCAGTGGGCGGACTAGCGGGAGGAACACCGGGGAGCTGTTTTTT. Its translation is CASSGRTSGRNTGELFF.

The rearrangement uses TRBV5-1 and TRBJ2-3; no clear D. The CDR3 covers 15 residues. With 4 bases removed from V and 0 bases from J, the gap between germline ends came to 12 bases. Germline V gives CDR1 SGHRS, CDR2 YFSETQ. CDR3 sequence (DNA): TGCGCCAGCAGCCAAGAAGACCCTAGCACAGATACGCAGTATTTT. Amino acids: CASSQEDPSTDTQYF.

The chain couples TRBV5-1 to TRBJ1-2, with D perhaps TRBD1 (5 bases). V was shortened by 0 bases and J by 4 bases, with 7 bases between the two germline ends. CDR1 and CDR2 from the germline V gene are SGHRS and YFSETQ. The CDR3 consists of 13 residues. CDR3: CASSLVGVYGYTF. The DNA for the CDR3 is TGCGCCAGCAGCTTGGTGGGGGTCTATGGCTACACCTTC.

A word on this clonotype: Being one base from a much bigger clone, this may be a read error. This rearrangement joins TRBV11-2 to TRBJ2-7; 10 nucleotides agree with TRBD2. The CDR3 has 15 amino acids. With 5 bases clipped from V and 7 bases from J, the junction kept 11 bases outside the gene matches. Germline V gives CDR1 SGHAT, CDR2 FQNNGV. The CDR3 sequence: CASSAQLAGSNEQYF. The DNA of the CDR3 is TGTGCCAGCAGCGCGCAACTAGCGGGAAGCAATGAGCAGTACTTC.

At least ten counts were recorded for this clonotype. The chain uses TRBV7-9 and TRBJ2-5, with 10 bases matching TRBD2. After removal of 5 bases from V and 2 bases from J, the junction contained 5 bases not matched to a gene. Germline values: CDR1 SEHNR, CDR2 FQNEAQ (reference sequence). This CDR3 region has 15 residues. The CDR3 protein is CASSAPTSGQETQYF. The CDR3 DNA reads TGTGCCAGCAGCGCACCGACTAGCGGGCAAGAGACCCAGTACTTC.

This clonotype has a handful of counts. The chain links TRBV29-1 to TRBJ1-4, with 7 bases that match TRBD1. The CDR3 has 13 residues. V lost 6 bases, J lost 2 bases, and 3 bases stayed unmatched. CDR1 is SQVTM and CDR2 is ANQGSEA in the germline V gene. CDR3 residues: CSVDRVTNEKLFF. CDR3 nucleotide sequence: TGCAGCGTCGACAGGGTCACTAATGAAAAACTGTTTTTT.

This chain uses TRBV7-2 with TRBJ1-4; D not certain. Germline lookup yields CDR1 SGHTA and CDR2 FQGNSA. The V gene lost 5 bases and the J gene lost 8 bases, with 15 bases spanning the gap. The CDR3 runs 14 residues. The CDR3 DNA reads TGTGCCAGCAGCCGTTCCTGGAACGGAGAAAAACTGTTTTTT. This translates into CASSRSWNGEKLFF.

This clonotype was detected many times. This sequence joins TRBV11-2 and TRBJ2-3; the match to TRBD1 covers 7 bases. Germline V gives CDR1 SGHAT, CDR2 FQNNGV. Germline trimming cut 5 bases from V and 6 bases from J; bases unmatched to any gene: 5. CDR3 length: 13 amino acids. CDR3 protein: CASSTGTVDTQYF. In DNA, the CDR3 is TGTGCCAGCAGCACTGGGACAGTGGATACGCAGTATTTT. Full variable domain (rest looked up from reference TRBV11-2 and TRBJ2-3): EAGVAQSPRYKIIEKRQSVAFWCNPISGHATLYWYQQILGQGPKLLIQFQNNGVVDDSQLPKDRFSAERLKGVDSTLKIQPAKLEDSAVYLCASSTGTVDTQYFGPGTRLTVL.

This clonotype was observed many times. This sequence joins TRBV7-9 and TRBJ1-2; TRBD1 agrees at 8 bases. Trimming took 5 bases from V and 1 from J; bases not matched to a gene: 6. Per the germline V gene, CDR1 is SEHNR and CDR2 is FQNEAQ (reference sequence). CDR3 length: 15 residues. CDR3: CASSPRTGINYGYTF. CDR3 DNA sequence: TGTGCCAGCAGCCCCAGGACAGGGATTAACTATGGCTACACCTTC.

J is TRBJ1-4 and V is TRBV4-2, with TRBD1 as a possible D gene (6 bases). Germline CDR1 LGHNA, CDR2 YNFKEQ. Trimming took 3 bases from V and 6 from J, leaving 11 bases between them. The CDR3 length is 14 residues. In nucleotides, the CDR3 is TGTGCCAGCAGCCAGACAGGAAGGGATGAAAAACTGTTTTTT. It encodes CASSQTGRDEKLFF.

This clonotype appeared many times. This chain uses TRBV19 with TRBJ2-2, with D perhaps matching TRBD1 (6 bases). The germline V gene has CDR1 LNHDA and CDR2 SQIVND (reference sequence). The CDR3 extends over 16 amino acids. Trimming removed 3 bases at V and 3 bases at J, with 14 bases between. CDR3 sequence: CASSIPGAADTGELFF. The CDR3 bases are TGTGCCAGTAGTATCCCAGGGGCGGCGGACACCGGGGAGCTGTTTTTT.

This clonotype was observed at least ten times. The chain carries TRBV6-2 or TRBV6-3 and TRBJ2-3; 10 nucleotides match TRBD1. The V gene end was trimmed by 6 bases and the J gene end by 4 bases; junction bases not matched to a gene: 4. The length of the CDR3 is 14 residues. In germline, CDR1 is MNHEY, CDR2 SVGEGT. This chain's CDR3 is CASRQGQGSDTQYF. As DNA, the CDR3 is TGTGCCAGCAGACAGGGACAGGGGTCAGATACGCAGTATTTT.

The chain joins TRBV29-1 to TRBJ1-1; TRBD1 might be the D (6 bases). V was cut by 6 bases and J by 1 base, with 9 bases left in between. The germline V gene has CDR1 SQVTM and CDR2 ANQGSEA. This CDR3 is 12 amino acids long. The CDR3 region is CSVWDTNTEAFF. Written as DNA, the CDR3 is TGCAGCGTATGGGACACGAACACTGAAGCTTTCTTT.

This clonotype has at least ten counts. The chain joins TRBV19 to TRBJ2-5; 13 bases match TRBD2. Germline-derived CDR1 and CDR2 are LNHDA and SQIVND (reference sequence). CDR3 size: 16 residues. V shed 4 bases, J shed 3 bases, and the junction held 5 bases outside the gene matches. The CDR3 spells CASSTGLAGVKETQYF. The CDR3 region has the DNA TGTGCCAGTAGTACCGGACTAGCGGGAGTAAAAGAGACCCAGTACTTC. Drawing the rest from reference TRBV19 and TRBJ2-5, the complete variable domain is DGGITQSPKYLFRKEGQNVTLSCEQNLNHDAMYWYRQDPGQGLRLIYYSQIVNDFQKGDIAEGYSVSREKKESFPLTVTSAQKNPTAFYLCASSTGLAGVKETQYFGPGTRLLVL.

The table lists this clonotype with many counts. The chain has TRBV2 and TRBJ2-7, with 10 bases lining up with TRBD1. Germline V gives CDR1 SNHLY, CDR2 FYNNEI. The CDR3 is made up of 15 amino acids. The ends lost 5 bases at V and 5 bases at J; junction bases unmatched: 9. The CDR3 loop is CASSPYSGTGDEQYF. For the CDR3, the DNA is TGTGCCAGCAGTCCTTACTCCGGGACAGGGGACGAGCAGTACTTC.

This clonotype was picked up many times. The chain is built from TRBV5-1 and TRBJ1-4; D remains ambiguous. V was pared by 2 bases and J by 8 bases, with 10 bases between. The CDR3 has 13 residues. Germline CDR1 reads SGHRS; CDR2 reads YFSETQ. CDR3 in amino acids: CASSFNGGEKLFF. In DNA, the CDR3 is TGCGCCAGCAGCTTCAATGGAGGCGAAAAACTGTTTTTT.

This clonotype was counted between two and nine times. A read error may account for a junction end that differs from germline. DNA of the CDR3: TGCAGCGTAGAAGGACAGGGTATTGGACAGCCCCAGCATTTT. This gives the protein CSVEGQGIGQPQHF. V usage is TRBV29-1 and J usage is TRBJ1-5; 8 nucleotides match TRBD1. The CDR3 sequence is 14 residues long. The germline gives CDR1 SQVTM, CDR2 ANQGSEA.

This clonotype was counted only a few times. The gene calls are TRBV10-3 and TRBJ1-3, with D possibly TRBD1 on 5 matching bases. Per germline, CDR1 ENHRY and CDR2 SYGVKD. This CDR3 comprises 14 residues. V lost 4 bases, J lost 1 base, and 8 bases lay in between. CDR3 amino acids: CAISGDGSGNTIYF. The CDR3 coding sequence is TGTGCCATCAGTGGGGACGGGTCTGGAAACACCATATATTTT.

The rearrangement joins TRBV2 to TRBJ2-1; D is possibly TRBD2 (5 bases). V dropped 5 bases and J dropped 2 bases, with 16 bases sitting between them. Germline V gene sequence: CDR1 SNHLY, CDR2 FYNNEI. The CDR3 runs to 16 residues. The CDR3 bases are TGTGCCAGCAGTTTACCCGGAGGAGATGCCTACAATGAGCAGTTCTTC. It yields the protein CASSLPGGDAYNEQFF.

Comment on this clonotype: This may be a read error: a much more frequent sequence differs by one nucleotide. CDR3 coding DNA: TGTGCCAGCAGCCAGCGGGGGACAGATAATTCACCCCCCCACTTT. Protein product: CASSQRGTDNSPPHF. The rearrangement uses TRBV3-1 and TRBJ1-6; TRBD1 aligns across 7 bases. The length of the CDR3 is 15 residues. Germline CDR1 LGHDT, CDR2 YNNKEL (reference sequence).

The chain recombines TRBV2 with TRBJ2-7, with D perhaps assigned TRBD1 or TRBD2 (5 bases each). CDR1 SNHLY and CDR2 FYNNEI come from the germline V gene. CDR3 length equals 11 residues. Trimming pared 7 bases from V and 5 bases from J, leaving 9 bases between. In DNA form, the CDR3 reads TGTGCCAGCAACTTGGGGGACGAGCAGTACTTC. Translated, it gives CASNLGDEQYF.

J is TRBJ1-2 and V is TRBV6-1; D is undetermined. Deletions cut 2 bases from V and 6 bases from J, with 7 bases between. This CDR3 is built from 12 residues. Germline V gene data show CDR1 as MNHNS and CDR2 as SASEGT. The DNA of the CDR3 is TGTGCCAGCAGTGAAACGGTGGATGGCTACACCTTC. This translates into CASSETVDGYTF.

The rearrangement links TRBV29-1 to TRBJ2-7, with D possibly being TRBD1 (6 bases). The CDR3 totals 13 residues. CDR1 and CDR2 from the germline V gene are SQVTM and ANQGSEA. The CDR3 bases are TGCAACCCCCTCCGGGACACCTACTACGAGCAGTACTTC. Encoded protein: CNPLRDTYYEQYF.

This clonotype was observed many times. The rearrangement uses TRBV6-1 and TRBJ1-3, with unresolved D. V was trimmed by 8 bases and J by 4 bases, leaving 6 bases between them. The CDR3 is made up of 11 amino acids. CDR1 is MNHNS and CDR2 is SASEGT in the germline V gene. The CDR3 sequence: CASSWGNTIYF. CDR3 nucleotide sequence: TGTGCCAGCTCATGGGGAAACACCATATATTTT.

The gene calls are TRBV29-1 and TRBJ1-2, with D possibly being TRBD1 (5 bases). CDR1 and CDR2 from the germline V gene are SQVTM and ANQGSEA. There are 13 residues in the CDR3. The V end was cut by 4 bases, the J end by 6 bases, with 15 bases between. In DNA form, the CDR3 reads TGCAGCGTTGTAAAGCGGGGGAGCCATGGCTACACCTTC. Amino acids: CSVVKRGSHGYTF.